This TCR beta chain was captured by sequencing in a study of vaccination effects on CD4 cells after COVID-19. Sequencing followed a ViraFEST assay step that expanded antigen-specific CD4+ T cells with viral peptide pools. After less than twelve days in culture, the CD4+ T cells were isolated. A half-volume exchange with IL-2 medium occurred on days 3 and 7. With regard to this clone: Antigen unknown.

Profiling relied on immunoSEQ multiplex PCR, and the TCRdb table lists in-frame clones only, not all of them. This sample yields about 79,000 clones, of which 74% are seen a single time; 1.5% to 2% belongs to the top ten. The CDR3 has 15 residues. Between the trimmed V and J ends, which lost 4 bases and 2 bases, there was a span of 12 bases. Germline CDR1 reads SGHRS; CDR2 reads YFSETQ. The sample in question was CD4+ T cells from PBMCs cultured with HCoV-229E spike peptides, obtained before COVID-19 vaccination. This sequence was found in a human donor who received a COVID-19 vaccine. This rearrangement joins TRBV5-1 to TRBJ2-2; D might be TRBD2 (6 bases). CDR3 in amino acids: CASSPLGLNTGELFF. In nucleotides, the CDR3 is TGCGCCAGCAGCCCTCTGGGACTTAACACCGGGGAGCTGTTTTTT.